The rows below give T cell receptor beta chains drawn from one sample of a study of shared clonotypes between healthy human individuals. The assay was immunoSEQ multiplex PCR, and TCRdb's table has in-frame clones only and misses some. Of about 1 million clones in the sample, roughly 74% were seen once. Source material: memory CD4+ T cells from PBMCs. Every receptor here comes from a man aged 18 to 30 in good health. Some clones in this sample may be carry-over from other donors' samples. Each CDR3 is given without its conserved first and last residue. The listing skips clone size in some rows; elsewhere it reads once, few, many or a size class.

>TRBJ1-2|.|TRBV28
ASSYQRYGYT
>TRBJ2-1|.|TRBV7-9
ASSLAGRGVNEQF
>TRBJ2-3|few|TRBV4-2
ASSLMGTTDTQY
>TRBJ2-1|.|TRBV11-2
ASTSRPKGPAGGPDEQF
>TRBJ2-1|once|TRBV9
ASSVGTGDYNEQF
>TRBJ2-1|few|TRBV2
ASSLYAGLGNEQF
>TRBJ1-5|.|TRBV18
ASSLDSRQPQH
>TRBJ2-3|.|TRBV7-3
ASSSTGSDTQY
>TRBJ1-5|.|TRBV18
ASSPDTNQPQH
>TRBJ1-2|.|TRBV7-9
ASSLTSPTDYGYT
>TRBJ2-3|.|TRBV7-2
ASSQGDRGLLADTQY
>TRBJ2-5|few|TRBV18
ASSADGETQY
>TRBJ1-2|.|TRBV9
ASSVVSSKGYT
>TRBJ2-2|.|TRBV15
ATSPRVRGSGELF
>TRBJ1-1|.|TRBV19
ATTGGLWNTEAF
>TRBJ1-1|.|TRBV6-1
ASARGDANTEAF
>TRBJ1-2|.|TRBV9
ASSPNTGFYT
>TRBJ2-6|.|TRBV11-2
ASSLGRFSGANVLT
>TRBJ2-2|.|TRBV7-8
ASSLVGGPYTGELF
>TRBJ2-3|.|TRBV9
ASSGLGLTTSTDTQY
>TRBJ1-5|.|TRBV6-1
ASSSTLGNQPQH
>TRBJ1-6|.|TRBV7-9
ASSLAGINSPLH
>TRBJ2-2|once|TRBV2
ASKRQRNTGELF
>TRBJ2-3|.|TRBV29-1
SGLGGPRENTQY
>TRBJ1-4|.|TRBV7-9
ASSLFSGQGVEKLF
>TRBJ1-3|.|TRBV7-9
ASSPVGAGNTIY
>TRBJ1-1|.|TRBV9
ASSVDSRSNTEAF
>TRBJ2-7|once|TRBV5-1
ASSFRDSPHEQY
>TRBJ1-1|.|TRBV19
ASSPLGGRDTEAF
>TRBJ1-1|.|TRBV10-3
AITPRQGMGGTEAF
>TRBJ2-7|.|TRBV15
ATSRDYPYEQY
>TRBJ2-1|.|TRBV10-3
AISAGLAGEGYEQF
>TRBJ2-7|.|TRBV30
AWSPLKGTLN
>TRBJ2-5|.|TRBV7-2
ASSLVRGLRETQY
>TRBJ2-1|.|TRBV28
ASRPSRTGTSSYNEQF
>TRBJ2-7|.|TRBV5-5
ASSLASSQGYEQY
>TRBJ2-3|few|TRBV11-3
ASSPTGSDTQY
>TRBJ2-7|.|TRBV15
ATSRGAGTPYEQY
>TRBJ2-2|.|TRBV12-5
ASAVTDTGELF
>TRBJ2-7|.|TRBV5-6
ASSRPGRNYEQY
>TRBJ2-7|.|TRBV28
ASSTLSVYEQY
>TRBJ1-5|.|TRBV30
AWGNRGNQPQH
>TRBJ1-3|once|TRBV5-4
ASSLGGQAAGNTIY